This TCR beta chain was found in a study of cytomegalovirus exposure and HLA in healthy donors. The protocol was immunoSEQ multiplex PCR, while the TCRdb copy is restricted to in-frame clones and leaves out a portion. The sample lists fewer than 70,000 clones, approximately 96% occurring once. A remark on this clone: No antigen is known for it.

Germline V gene sequence: CDR1 SGHTA, CDR2 FQGNSA. CDR3 length equals 14 residues. The junction had 8 bases not matched to a gene; V was cut back by 6 bases and J by 3 bases. The study's findings and limits: Researchers reported that three CMV-associated chains were confirmed in vitro as CMV antigen-specific. Altogether, 150 to 200 TCR beta chains were recorded as cytomegalovirus-associated. Published work reported that the classifier diagnosed cytomegalovirus status with high specificity and sensitivity. The tendency of first-cohort TCR clusters to co-occur in the 120 validation repertoires was identified by a subsequent analysis.

The sample taken for sequencing was PBMCs. This TCR derives from a man aged 18-30 years in good health and CMV-seronegative. The rearrangement joins TRBV7-2 to TRBJ2-7, with 7 bases matching TRBD1. The DNA of the CDR3 is TGTGCCAGCAGTATCGGGACAGATAACTACGAGCAGTACTTC. This codes for CASSIGTDNYEQYF.